This T cell receptor (beta chain) was sequenced for a study of PD-L1 blockade in urothelial cancer. Using immunoSEQ multiplex PCR, the repertoire was profiled, and TCRdb retains in-frame clones only, with some absent. The sample consists of around 100,000 clones, around 90% of them appearing once. This clone was observed a single time. The source of this sequence is a woman older than 75 with urothelial cancer. The sample was PBMCs, taken around atezolizumab (anti-PD-L1) treatment.

CDR3 sequence (DNA): TGTGCCTGGAGTTTAGCGGGACCCGGTGGGAATGAGCAGTTCTTC. Its translation is CAWSLAGPGGNEQFF. V gene TRBV30 combines with J gene TRBJ2-1, with 8 bases identical to TRBD2. Germline V gene data show CDR1 as GTSNPN and CDR2 as SVGIG (reference sequence). The length of the CDR3 is 15 residues. V was pared by 2 bases and J by 7 bases, with 10 bases of the junction left unmatched. Full variable domain (missing parts from reference TRBV30 and TRBJ2-1): SQTIHQWPATLVQPVGSPLSLECTVEGTSNPNLYWYRQAAGRGLQLLFYSVGIGQISSEVPQNLSASRPQDRQFILSSKKLLLSDSGFYLCAWSLAGPGGNEQFFGPGTRLTVL.